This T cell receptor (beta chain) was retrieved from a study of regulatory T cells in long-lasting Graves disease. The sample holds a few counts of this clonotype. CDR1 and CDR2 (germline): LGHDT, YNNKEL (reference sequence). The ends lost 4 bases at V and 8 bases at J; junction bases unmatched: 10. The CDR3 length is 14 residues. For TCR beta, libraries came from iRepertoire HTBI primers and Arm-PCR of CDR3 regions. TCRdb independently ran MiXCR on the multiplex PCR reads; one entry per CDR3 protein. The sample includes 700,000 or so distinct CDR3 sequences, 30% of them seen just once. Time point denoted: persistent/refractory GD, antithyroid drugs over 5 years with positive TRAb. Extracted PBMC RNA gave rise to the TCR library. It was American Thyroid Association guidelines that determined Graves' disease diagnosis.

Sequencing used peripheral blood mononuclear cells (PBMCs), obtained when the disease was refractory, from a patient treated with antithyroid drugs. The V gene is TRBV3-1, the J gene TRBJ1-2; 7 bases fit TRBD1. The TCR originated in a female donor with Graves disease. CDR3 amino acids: CASSPPTGWKGYTF. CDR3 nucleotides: TGTGCCAGCAGCCCCCCGACAGGGTGGAAGGGCTACACCTTC. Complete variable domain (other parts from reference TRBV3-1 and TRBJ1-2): DTAVSQTPKYLVTQMGNDKSIKCEQNLGHDTMYWYKQDSKKFLKIMFSYNNKELIINETVPNRFSPKSPDKAHLNLHINSLELGDSAVYFCASSPPTGWKGYTFGSGTRLTVV.